The 7 T cell receptor beta chains in this list originate from one sample, sequenced in a study of shared clonotypes between healthy human individuals. Data came from immunoSEQ multiplex PCR; TCRdb stores just in-frame clones and leaves some out. The repertoire includes a few million clones, more than 80% of them detected once, and 0.14% sits in the top ten. The specimen sequenced was naive CD4+ T cells sorted from blood. Subset denoted: CD45RA+ positively selected. These receptors all stem from a man aged 18 to 35 in good health.

For this clone: Different DNA sequences within this sample yield the same CDR3. The V gene is TRBV6-5, the J gene TRBJ2-5; a weak D match, TRBD1 (6 bases). The CDR3 consists of 12 residues. Per germline, CDR1 MNHEY and CDR2 SVGAGI. V was cut by 6 bases and J by 5 bases, with 10 bases left in between. Here the CDR3 reads CASSRRGETQYF. The CDR3 DNA sequence: TGTGCCAGCAGCCGCAGGGGCGAGACCCAGTACTTC.

The V call is TRBV10-2, the J call TRBJ2-2; the match to TRBD1 covers 9 bases. This CDR3 contains 14 residues. CDR1 and CDR2 from the germline V gene are WSHSY and SAAADI. Trimming removed 6 bases from V and 1 base from J; junction bases left unmatched: 0. Written as DNA, the CDR3 is TGCGCCAGCAGGGACAGGGGGAACACCGGGGAGCTGTTTTTT. This sequence encodes CASRDRGNTGELFF.

The CDR3: CASSSDRSSYNEQFF. The CDR3 bases are TGTGCCAGCAGCTCGGACCGGAGCTCCTACAATGAGCAGTTCTTC. J is TRBJ2-1 and V is TRBV6-5; D gene uncertain. The V end was cut by 6 bases, the J end by 0 bases, with 12 bases between. CDR1 is MNHEY and CDR2 is SVGAGI in the germline V gene. This CDR3 has 15 residues.

About this clone itself: This CDR3 is also generated by other DNA sequences in the sample. This rearrangement joins TRBV6-5 to TRBJ1-3; the D gene is possibly TRBD1 (6 bases). The ends were cut back, 2 bases at V and 4 bases at J, with 12 bases in the middle. CDR3 size: 15 residues. Germline V gene lookup returns CDR1 MNHEY and CDR2 SVGAGI. CDR3 protein: CASSYGTGSGNTIYF. The CDR3 DNA follows: TGTGCCAGCAGTTACGGCACAGGGTCCGGAAACACCATATATTTT.

The chain is built from TRBV10-3 and TRBJ2-1; TRBD2 agrees at 11 bases. The germline V gene has CDR1 ENHRY and CDR2 SYGVKD. This CDR3 spans 15 amino acids. V lost 6 bases, J lost 4 bases, and 5 bases stayed unmatched. In DNA form, the CDR3 reads TGTGCCATCAGCATACTAGCGGGGGATTACAATGAGCAGTTCTTC. Protein sequence: CAISILAGDYNEQFF.

As to this clone: This same CDR3 is encoded by further DNA sequences in the sample. The chain employs TRBV6-5 and TRBJ1-2; the D is unclear. CDR3 length: 13 residues. With 0 bases removed from V and 4 bases from J, the gap between germline ends came to 6 bases. Germline V gene sequence: CDR1 MNHEY, CDR2 SVGAGI. This CDR3 reads CASSYSRGYGYTF. The CDR3 coding sequence is TGTGCCAGCAGTTACTCGCGGGGCTATGGCTACACCTTC.

The chain carries TRBV5-1 and TRBJ2-1; no reliable D call. CDR1 and CDR2 (germline): SGHRS, YFSETQ. CDR3 length equals 14 residues. Trimming cost V 4 bases and J 7 bases, with 15 bases left between them. CDR3 bases: TGCGCCAGCAGCCTGGAGCCGTCGCGAAATGAGCAGTTCTTC. Protein sequence: CASSLEPSRNEQFF.